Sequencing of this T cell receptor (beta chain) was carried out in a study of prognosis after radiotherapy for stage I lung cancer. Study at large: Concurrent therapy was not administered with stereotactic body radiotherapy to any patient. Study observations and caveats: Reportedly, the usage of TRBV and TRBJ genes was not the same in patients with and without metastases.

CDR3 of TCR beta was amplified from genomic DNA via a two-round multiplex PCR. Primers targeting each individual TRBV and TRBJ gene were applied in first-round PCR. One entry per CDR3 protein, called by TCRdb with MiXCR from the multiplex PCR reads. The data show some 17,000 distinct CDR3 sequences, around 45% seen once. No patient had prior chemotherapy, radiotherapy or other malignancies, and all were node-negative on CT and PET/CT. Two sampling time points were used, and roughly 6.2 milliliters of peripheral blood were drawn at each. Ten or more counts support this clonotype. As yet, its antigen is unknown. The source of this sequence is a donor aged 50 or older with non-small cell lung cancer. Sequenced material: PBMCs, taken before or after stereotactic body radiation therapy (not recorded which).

The CDR3 nucleotides read TGTGCCAGCAGCTCTCCCAGCGGGGGTGTGGCCGAGCAGTACTTC. It codes for CASSSPSGGVAEQYF. This chain joins TRBV9 and TRBJ2-7; 8 bases agree with TRBD2. Germline-derived CDR1 and CDR2 are SGDLS and YYNGEE. The trim removed 4 bases at V and 6 bases at J, leaving 12 bases unmatched. The CDR3 has 15 amino acids.